Listed below are T cell receptor beta chains from one sample, sequenced in a study of OX40 agonist ivuxolimab in advanced cancers. Sequencing was performed with immunoSEQ multiplex PCR; in TCRdb, only in-frame clones are kept and a portion is missing. This repertoire shows about 74,000 clones, 80% to 85% found once; its top ten account for approximately 2.1%. Sequenced here: CD4+ or CD8+ T cells sorted from blood, sampled in a trial of the OX40 agonist ivuxolimab. These receptors were taken from an adult with an advanced solid tumor such as melanoma, head and neck, liver or kidney cancer. CDR3s include the opening cysteine and the closing phenylalanine or tryptophan. A D gene is named only where the DNA matches it firmly.

V gene	J gene	D gene	CDR3 protein
TRBV7-7	TRBJ2-2	-	CASSLGGGYPGELFF
TRBV27	TRBJ2-7	-	CASSFRGSSYEQYF
TRBV7-9	TRBJ2-1	-	CASSLIADNEQFF
TRBV4-1	TRBJ2-1	TRBD2	CASSQEGRGKEQFF
TRBV4-3	TRBJ1-1	TRBD1	CASSQGLPGQPSRNTEAFF
TRBV10-1	TRBJ2-3	TRBD1	CASSDTGTGVPDTQYF
TRBV7-9	TRBJ1-5	-	CASSFSSATGQPQHF
TRBV19	TRBJ2-7	TRBD2	CASSTLLAGGSYEQYF
TRBV4-1	TRBJ1-5	TRBD1	CASSQEGQGLQPQHF
TRBV4-2	TRBJ2-7	-	CASSQERQAHEQYF
TRBV28	TRBJ2-7	-	CAIRGQTYEQYF
TRBV28	TRBJ1-2	TRBD1	CASSLLGTGNYGYTF
TRBV9	TRBJ1-6	-	CASSSGVSYNSPLHF
TRBV9	TRBJ2-1	-	CASSVALDEQFF
TRBV19	TRBJ1-1	-	CASSRDVGRLNTEAFF
TRBV7-2	TRBJ2-2	TRBD2	CASSLRLAENTGELFF
TRBV19	TRBJ2-1	-	CASSIGPHPEQFF
TRBV9	TRBJ1-1	-	CASSVDGTSISEAFF